The sequence of this TCR beta chain was determined in a study of T cells in Graves' hyperthyroidism and ophthalmopathy. As for the study in general: Peripheral blood draws took place at initial diagnosis, ahead of any treatment. Study results and limitations: Within blood appeared most thyroid clonotypes that had expanded above 0.001. The model identified upcoming ophthalmopathy a median approximately 6.5 months ahead of onset.

Notes on this clonotype: Its antigen remains unknown.

Researchers amplified the TCR beta CDR3 regions from RNA transcripts. HTBI primers were employed in a first-round RT-PCR of the TCR CDR3. One entry per CDR3 protein results from TCRdb running MiXCR on the multiplex PCR reads. The top ten hold around 20% of the sample, which has approximately 400,000 distinct CDR3 sequences, roughly 13% seen once. This CDR3 spans 14 amino acids. CDR1 and CDR2 (germline): SGHNT, YYREEE (reference sequence). V was trimmed by 0 bases and J by 2 bases, leaving 8 bases between them. The chain uses TRBV5-4 and TRBJ2-5, with D hard to call. Source material: blood. The clonotype comes from a man aged 25-45 years with Graves' hyperthyroidism that later progressed to Graves' ophthalmopathy. CDR3 sequence (DNA): TGTGCCAGCAGCTTGGTTGGGTGGCAAGAGACCCAGTACTTC. Its protein product is CASSLVGWQETQYF.